A single TCR beta chain is shown here with its context. No antigen is known for it. TCRdb re-analysed the 5' RACE reads in MiXCR, keeping a single row per CDR3 protein. The data contain 300,000 to 400,000 distinct CDR3 sequences, 11% of them singletons. This record belongs to a study of CD8 T cells in ankylosing spondylitis. General study findings and limits: Matched ankylosing spondylitis synovial fluid reportedly contained a significantly enriched population of disease-linked clones. What seemed typical of ankylosing spondylitis blood was a TCR beta motif built from about 8 highly homologous variants. Peripheral blood held disease-linked clones only at relatively low frequency, and these were CD8+. Earlier literature documents some of the motif variants in reactive arthritis synovial fluid and blood.

The junction had 12 bases not matched to a gene; V was cut back by 6 bases and J by 5 bases. CDR3 size: 16 residues. The receptor was isolated from a female donor with ankylosing spondylitis or in good health (not recorded which). The J gene is TRBJ2-2, the V gene TRBV12-3 or TRBV12-4; 7 nucleotides match TRBD2. The specimen sequenced was blood, either unsorted or a sorted T cell fraction (not recorded which). DNA for the CDR3: TGTGCCAGCAGCCCGACAACTAGCGTACCTACCGGGGAGCTGTTTTTT. This codes for CASSPTTSVPTGELFF.